Sequencing of this T cell receptor (beta chain) was carried out in a study of PD-L1 blockade in urothelial cancer. Sample time point: pretreatment peripheral blood. Only in-frame clones appear in the TCRdb table, and some are missing; sequencing was by immunoSEQ multiplex PCR. The sample has tens of thousands of clones, approximately 88% seen once. The specimen was PBMCs, collected around atezolizumab (anti-PD-L1) treatment. The clonotype comes from a man in his fifties or sixties with urothelial cancer.

CDR3 loop: CASRSAGFQETQYF. DNA of the CDR3: TGCGCCAGCAGATCAGCGGGATTCCAAGAGACCCAGTACTTC. The V gene is TRBV5-1, the J gene TRBJ2-5; 7 bases line up with TRBD2. After removal of 5 bases from V and 1 base from J, the junction contained 5 bases not matched to a gene. Germline loops: CDR1 SGHRS, CDR2 YFSETQ. The CDR3 covers 14 residues.